The T cell receptor beta chain described here comes from a study of glioma-infiltrating T cells. Overall study findings and caveats: Only very few CDR3 sequences appeared in both tissue and blood. Tissue-blood divergence was below expectation in non-neoplastic patients, above in gliomas.

This clonotype was counted ten times or more. The antigen is not known. The iRepertoire nested amplicon-rescue multiplex PCR amplified TCR alpha and beta CDR3s from RNA. Input was roughly 85-400 ng of tissue mRNA or PBMC total RNA. TCRdb called the multiplex PCR reads again in MiXCR, with one record for every CDR3 protein. The sample yields 150,000 to 200,000 distinct CDR3 sequences, roughly a third seen once. The sequenced material came from glioma tissue, nonneoplastic brain tissue, or PBMCs (not recorded which). The sequence was obtained from a human donor with low-grade glioma or glioblastoma, undergoing nonglioma brain surgery, or in good health (not recorded which).

CDR3 region: CASSFAETQYF. CDR3 bases: TGTGCCAGCAGCTTCGCCGAGACCCAGTACTTC. The V and J genes are TRBV7-9 and TRBJ2-5; D uncertain. Trimming stripped 3 bases from V and 5 bases from J, with 4 bases between. CDR3 length: 11 residues. Per the germline V gene, CDR1 is SEHNR and CDR2 is FQNEAQ (reference sequence).